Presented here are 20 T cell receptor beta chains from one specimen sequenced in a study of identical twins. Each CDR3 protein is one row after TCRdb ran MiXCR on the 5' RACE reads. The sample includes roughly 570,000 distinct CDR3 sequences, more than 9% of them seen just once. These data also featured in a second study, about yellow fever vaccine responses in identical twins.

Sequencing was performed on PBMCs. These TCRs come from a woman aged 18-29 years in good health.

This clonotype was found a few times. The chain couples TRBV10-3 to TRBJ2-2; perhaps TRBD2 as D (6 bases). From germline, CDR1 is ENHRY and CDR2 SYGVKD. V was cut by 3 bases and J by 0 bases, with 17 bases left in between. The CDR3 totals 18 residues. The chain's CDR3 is CAISDLWSGPTNTGELFF. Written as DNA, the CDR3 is TGTGCCATCAGTGATCTCTGGAGCGGGCCTACGAACACCGGGGAGCTGTTTTTT.

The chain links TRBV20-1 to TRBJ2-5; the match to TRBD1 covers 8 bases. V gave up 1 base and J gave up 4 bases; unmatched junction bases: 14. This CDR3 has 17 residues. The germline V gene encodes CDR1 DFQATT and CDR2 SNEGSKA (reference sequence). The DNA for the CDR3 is TGCAGTGCTAGAGTTAGTTTTAGGACAGGGAGCGGAGAGACCCAGTACTTC. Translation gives CSARVSFRTGSGETQYF.

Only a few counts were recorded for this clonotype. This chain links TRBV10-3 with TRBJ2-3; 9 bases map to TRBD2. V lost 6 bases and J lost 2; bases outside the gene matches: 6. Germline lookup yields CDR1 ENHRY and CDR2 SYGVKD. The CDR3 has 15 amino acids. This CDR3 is CAIRGTSPNTDTQYF. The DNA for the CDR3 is TGTGCCATCAGAGGGACTAGCCCCAACACAGATACGCAGTATTTT.

The CDR3 sequence is CATSRDQQGVSYEQYF. In nucleotides, the CDR3 is TGTGCCACCAGCAGAGATCAACAGGGGGTTTCCTACGAGCAGTACTTC. The rearrangement links TRBV15 to TRBJ2-7, with 8 bases matching TRBD1. This CDR3 has 16 amino acids. The V segment lost 0 bases and the J segment 1 base; nucleotides outside the gene matches: 5. Germline assignment: CDR1 LNHNV and CDR2 YYDKDF (reference sequence).

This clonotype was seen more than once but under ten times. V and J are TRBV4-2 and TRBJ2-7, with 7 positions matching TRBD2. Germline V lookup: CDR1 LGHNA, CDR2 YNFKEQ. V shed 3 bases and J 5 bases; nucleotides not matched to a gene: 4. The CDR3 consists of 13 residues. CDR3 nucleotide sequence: TGTGCCAGCAGCCATGCGGGAGTTAACGAGCAGTACTTC. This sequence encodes CASSHAGVNEQYF.

This CDR3 reads CASTLEAGADTQYF. For the CDR3, the DNA is TGTGCCAGCACCCTTGAAGCGGGTGCAGATACGCAGTATTTT. V is TRBV28 and J is TRBJ2-3; a possible D gene is TRBD2 (6 bases). The germline V gene encodes CDR1 MDHEN and CDR2 SYDVKM. This CDR3 is built from 14 residues. Trimming cost V 7 bases and J 4 bases, with 15 bases left between them. The variable domain in full, with the rest retrieved from reference TRBV28 and TRBJ2-3, is DVKVTQSSRYLVKRTGEKVFLECVQDMDHENMFWYRQDPGLGLRLIYFSYDVKMKEKGDIPEGYSVSREKKERFSLILESASTNQTSMYLCASTLEAGADTQYFGPGTRLTVL.

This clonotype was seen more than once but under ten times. The CDR3 sequence: CASSPGPLRDTEAFF. The CDR3 bases are TGCGCCAGCAGCCCTGGCCCTCTAAGGGACACTGAAGCTTTCTTT. The chain joins TRBV5-1 to TRBJ1-1; D remains ambiguous. The germline V and J ends were trimmed by 4 bases and 3 bases, with 16 bases remaining between them. Germline values: CDR1 SGHRS, CDR2 YFSETQ. This CDR3 has 15 residues.

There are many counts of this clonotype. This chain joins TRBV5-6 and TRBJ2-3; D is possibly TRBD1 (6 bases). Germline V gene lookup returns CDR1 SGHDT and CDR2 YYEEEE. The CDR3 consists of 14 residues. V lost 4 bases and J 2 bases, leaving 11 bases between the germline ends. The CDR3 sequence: CASSPWTVTDTQYF. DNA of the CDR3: TGTGCCAGCAGCCCTTGGACAGTCACAGATACGCAGTATTTT.

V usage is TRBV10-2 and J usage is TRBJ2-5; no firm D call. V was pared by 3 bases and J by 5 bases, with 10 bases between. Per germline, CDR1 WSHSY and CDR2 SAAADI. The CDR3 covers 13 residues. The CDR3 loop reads CASSEADLETQYF. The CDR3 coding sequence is TGCGCCAGCAGTGAAGCCGACTTGGAGACCCAGTACTTC.

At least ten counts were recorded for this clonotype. In nucleotides, the CDR3 is TGCAGCGCCAGTACAGCCACTAGCACAGATACGCAGTATTTT. As protein: CSASTATSTDTQYF. The chain couples TRBV29-1 to TRBJ2-3, with D uncertain. Germline V gives CDR1 SQVTM, CDR2 ANQGSEA. This CDR3 comprises 14 residues. Trimming shortened V by 7 bases and J by 0 bases, and 14 bases separated the two germline ends.

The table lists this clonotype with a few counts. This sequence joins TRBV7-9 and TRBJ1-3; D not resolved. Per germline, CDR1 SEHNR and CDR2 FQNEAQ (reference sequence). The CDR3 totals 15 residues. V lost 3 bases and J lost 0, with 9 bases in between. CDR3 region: CASSFGGNSGNTIYF. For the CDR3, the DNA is TGTGCCAGCAGCTTTGGCGGAAACTCTGGAAACACCATATATTTT.

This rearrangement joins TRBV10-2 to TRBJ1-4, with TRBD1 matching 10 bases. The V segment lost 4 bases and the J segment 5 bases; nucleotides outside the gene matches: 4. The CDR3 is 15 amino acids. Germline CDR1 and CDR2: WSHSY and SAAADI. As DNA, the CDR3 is TGCGCCAGCAGTGGCCGGACAGGGGGAAATGAAAAACTGTTTTTT. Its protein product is CASSGRTGGNEKLFF.

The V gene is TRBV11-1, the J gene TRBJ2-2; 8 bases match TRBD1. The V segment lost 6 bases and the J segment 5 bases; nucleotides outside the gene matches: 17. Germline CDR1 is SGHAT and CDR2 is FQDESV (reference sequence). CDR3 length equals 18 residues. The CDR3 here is CASSLSRGPASRTGELFF. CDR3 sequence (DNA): TGTGCCAGCAGTTTAAGCAGGGGGCCTGCTTCTAGGACCGGGGAGCTGTTTTTT. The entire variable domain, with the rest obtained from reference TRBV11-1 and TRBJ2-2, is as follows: EAEVAQSPRYKITEKSQAVAFWCDPISGHATLYWYRQILGQGPELLVQFQDESVVDDSQLPKDRFSAERLKGVDSTLKIQPAELGDSAMYLCASSLSRGPASRTGELFFGEGSRLTVL.

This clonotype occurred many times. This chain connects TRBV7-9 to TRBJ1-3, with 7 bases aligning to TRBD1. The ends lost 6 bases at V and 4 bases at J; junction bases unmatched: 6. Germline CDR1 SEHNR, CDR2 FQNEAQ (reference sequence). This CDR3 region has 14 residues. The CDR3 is CASSFDRVGNTIYF. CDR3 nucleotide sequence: TGTGCCAGCAGTTTCGACAGGGTAGGAAACACCATATATTTT.

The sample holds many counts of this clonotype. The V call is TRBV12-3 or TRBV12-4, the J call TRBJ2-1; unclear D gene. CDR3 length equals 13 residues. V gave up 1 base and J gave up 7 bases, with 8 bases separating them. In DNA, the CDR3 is TGTGCCAGCAGTTTAGTGCTTCGTAATGAGCAGTTCTTC. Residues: CASSLVLRNEQFF.

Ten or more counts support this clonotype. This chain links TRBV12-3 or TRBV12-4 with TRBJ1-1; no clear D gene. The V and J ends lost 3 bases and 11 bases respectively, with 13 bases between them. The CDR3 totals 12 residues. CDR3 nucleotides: TGTGCCAGCAGTTTCCATGCTGTGGAGGCTTTCTTT. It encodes CASSFHAVEAFF.

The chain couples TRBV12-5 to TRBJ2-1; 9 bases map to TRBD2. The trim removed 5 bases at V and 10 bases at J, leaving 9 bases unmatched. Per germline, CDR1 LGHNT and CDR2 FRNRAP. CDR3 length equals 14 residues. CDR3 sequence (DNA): TGTGCTAGTGGTCCCCGAGCGGGAGGAGAGGAGCAGTTCTTC. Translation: CASGPRAGGEEQFF. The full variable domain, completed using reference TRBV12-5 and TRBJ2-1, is DARVTQTPRHKVTEMGQEVTMRCQPILGHNTVFWYRQTMMQGLELLAYFRNRAPLDDSGMPKDRFSAEMPDATLATLKIQPSEPRDSAVYFCASGPRAGGEEQFFGPGTRLTVL.

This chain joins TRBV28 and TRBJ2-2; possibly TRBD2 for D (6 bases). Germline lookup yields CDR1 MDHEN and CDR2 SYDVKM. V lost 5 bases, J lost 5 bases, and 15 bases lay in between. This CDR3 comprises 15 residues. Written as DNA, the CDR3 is TGTGCCAGCAGTGTGACGGGAGTACGTACCGGGGAGCTGTTTTTT. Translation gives CASSVTGVRTGELFF. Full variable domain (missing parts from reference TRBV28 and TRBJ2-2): DVKVTQSSRYLVKRTGEKVFLECVQDMDHENMFWYRQDPGLGLRLIYFSYDVKMKEKGDIPEGYSVSREKKERFSLILESASTNQTSMYLCASSVTGVRTGELFFGEGSRLTVL.

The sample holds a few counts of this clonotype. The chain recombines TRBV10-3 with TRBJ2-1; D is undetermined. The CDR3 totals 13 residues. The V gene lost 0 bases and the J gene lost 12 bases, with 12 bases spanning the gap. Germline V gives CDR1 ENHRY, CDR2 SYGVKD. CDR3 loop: CAISESFQVGQFF. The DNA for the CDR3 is TGTGCCATCAGTGAGTCCTTCCAGGTGGGGCAGTTCTTC.

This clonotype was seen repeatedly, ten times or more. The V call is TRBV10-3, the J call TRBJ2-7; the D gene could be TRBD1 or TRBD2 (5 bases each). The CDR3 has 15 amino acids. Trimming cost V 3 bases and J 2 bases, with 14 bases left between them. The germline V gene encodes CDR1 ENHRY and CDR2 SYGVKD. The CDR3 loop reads CAISDPGPTPYEQYF. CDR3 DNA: TGTGCCATCAGTGACCCGGGACCAACCCCCTACGAGCAGTACTTC.